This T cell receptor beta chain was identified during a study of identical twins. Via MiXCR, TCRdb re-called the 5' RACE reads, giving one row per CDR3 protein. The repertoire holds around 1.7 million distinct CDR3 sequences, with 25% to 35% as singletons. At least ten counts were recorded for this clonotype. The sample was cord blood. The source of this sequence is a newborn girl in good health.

The CDR3 region has the DNA TGCAGTGCTAGATGGCAGGGGTTAGGAGAGACCCAGTACTTC. Amino acid sequence: CSARWQGLGETQYF. The chain carries TRBV20-1 and TRBJ2-5, with D possibly being TRBD1 (6 bases). V lost 2 bases, J lost 4 bases, and 14 bases lay in between. Germline values: CDR1 DFQATT, CDR2 SNEGSKA (reference sequence). The CDR3 is 14 amino acids.